These T cell receptor beta chains were read from a single sample in a study of blood T cell repertoires in COVID-19. The repertoire was sequenced with immunoSEQ multiplex PCR; TCRdb's copy has only in-frame clones and lacks some. The table records 150,000 to 200,000 clones, 65% to 80% of them present only once. Material: peripheral blood. The receptors here all came from a man aged 55-75 years with acute or convalescent COVID-19. CDR3s include the opening cysteine and the closing phenylalanine or tryptophan. A D gene is named only where the DNA matches it firmly. The size field is filled for only some rows; it gives once, few, many or a size class.

abundance,d_gene,j_gene,v_gene,CDR3nt,CDR3aa
NA,NA,TRBJ1-5,TRBV7-2,TGTGCCAGCGCCGGCGGGAGGGCTGGACAGCCCCAGCATTTT,CASAGGRAGQPQHF
NA,NA,TRBJ2-5,TRBV7-8,TGTGCCAGCAGCTCGGCACAGATCCAAGAGACCCAGTACTTC,CASSSAQIQETQYF
NA,TRBD2,TRBJ2-1,TRBV6-5,TGTGCCAGCAGTTACTCCGCCAGCGGGGGGAGAAATGAGCAGTTCTTC,CASSYSASGGRNEQFF
NA,NA,TRBJ2-5,TRBV5-1,TGCGCCAGCAGCTTGGTGGGGGGACTTTCCCAAGAGACCCAGTACTTC,CASSLVGGLSQETQYF
NA,TRBD1,TRBJ1-1,TRBV5-1,TGCGCCAGCAGCGGGGGACAGGAAGGCACTGAAGCTTTCTTT,CASSGGQEGTEAFF
NA,NA,TRBJ1-5,TRBV10-2,TGCGCCAGCAGGGACTTTAATCAGCCCCAGCATTTT,CASRDFNQPQHF
NA,NA,TRBJ1-2,TRBV9,TGTGCCAGCAGCGTAGATCAGGGGACGGCTTTTTATGGCTACACCTTC,CASSVDQGTAFYGYTF
once,NA,TRBJ2-7,TRBV11-3,TGTGCCAGCAGCTTAGATCGGACAGACGAGCAGTACTTC,CASSLDRTDEQYF
NA,NA,TRBJ1-3,TRBV30,TGTGCCTGGAGTTCCTGGGCCGCATCTGGAAACACCATATATTTT,CAWSSWAASGNTIYF
NA,NA,TRBJ1-5,TRBV4-1,TGCGCCAGCAGCCAAGTCGGGGGGGGCAATCAGCCCCAGCATTTT,CASSQVGGGNQPQHF
once,NA,TRBJ1-2,TRBV4-1,TGCGCCAGCAGCCAAGATGGCAGGGGCTCACCCCTTAACTATGGCTACACCTTC,CASSQDGRGSPLNYGYTF
few,NA,TRBJ1-2,TRBV30,TGTGCCTGGAGTGTAGCAAGAATGCGGGGCTACACCTTC,CAWSVARMRGYTF
NA,TRBD1,TRBJ1-2,TRBV5-4,TGTGCCAGCAGCTTTCCGGGACAGAACTTCGTCAACTATGGCTACACCTTC,CASSFPGQNFVNYGYTF
few,NA,TRBJ1-1,TRBV5-6,TGTGCCAGCAGCTCCTTGGGCACGAACACTGAAGCTTTCTTT,CASSSLGTNTEAFF
NA,TRBD1,TRBJ2-1,TRBV18,TGTGCCAGCTCACCAGGGACAGGGTTTGACAATGAGCAGTTCTTC,CASSPGTGFDNEQFF
NA,TRBD1,TRBJ2-7,TRBV7-2,TGTGCCAGCAGCACCCCCAGGACAGGGCAGTACGAGCAGTACTTC,CASSTPRTGQYEQYF
NA,NA,TRBJ1-2,TRBV5-8,TGTGCCAGCAGCCCGCGACGGACGGGGTTCGGCTATGGCTACACCTTC,CASSPRRTGFGYGYTF
once,NA,TRBJ1-6,TRBV2,TGTGCCAGCAGTCGACAGCCATATAATTCACCCCTCCACTTT,CASSRQPYNSPLHF
few,NA,TRBJ1-1,TRBV25-1,TGTGCCAGCAGTGAATGGGGTCAGGGGAAGGGGATCACTGAAGCTTTCTTT,CASSEWGQGKGITEAFF
few,TRBD1,TRBJ2-5,TRBV6-5,TGTGCCAGCAGTCTTGACAGGGGAATCAAGACCCAGTACTTC,CASSLDRGIKTQYF
NA,NA,TRBJ2-7,TRBV7-2,TGTGCCGGCGCTAGAAACACACCTCCCCACGAGCAGTACTTC,CAGARNTPPHEQYF
NA,NA,TRBJ1-3,TRBV6-1,TGTGCCAGCAGCGAAGGAGGGTTTGGAAACACCATATATTTT,CASSEGGFGNTIYF
NA,TRBD2,TRBJ2-7,TRBV18,TGTGCCAGCTCACCAGGGGGGGGGTACGAGCAGTACTTC,CASSPGGGYEQYF
NA,NA,TRBJ1-2,TRBV19,TGTGCCAGTAGTATTAATACTGAAGCTAACTATGGCTACACCTTC,CASSINTEANYGYTF
NA,NA,TRBJ2-2,TRBV29-1,TGCAGCGTTGAAGTCCTACGACTAGAGAACACCGGGGAGCTGTTTTTT,CSVEVLRLENTGELFF
NA,NA,TRBJ1-1,TRBV4-2,TGTGCCAGCAGCCAGGGAAAAGGAGGTCTAAGTGAAGCTTTCTTT,CASSQGKGGLSEAFF
NA,TRBD2,TRBJ2-1,TRBV10-3,TGTGCCATCCAACCGGGACTACCGTACAATGAGCAGTTCTTC,CAIQPGLPYNEQFF
NA,TRBD1,TRBJ1-1,TRBV9,TGTGCCAGCAGCGAGACAGGGACCCCGAACACTGAAGCTTTCTTT,CASSETGTPNTEAFF
NA,TRBD1,TRBJ1-1,TRBV6-5,TGTGCCAGCAGTTACCAGGGGGTGGGTACTGAAGCTTTCTTT,CASSYQGVGTEAFF
NA,TRBD1,TRBJ1-6,TRBV5-1,TGCGCCAGCAGCCTTTGGACAGGAGGACAAAATTCACCCCTCCACTTT,CASSLWTGGQNSPLHF
NA,NA,TRBJ1-2,TRBV4-1,TGCGCCAGCAGCCAAGCAGGGGTGGGCTATGGCTACACCTTC,CASSQAGVGYGYTF
NA,NA,TRBJ2-3,TRBV10-3,TGTGCCATCAGTTTAACAGTGACAGATACGCAGTATTTT,CAISLTVTDTQYF
NA,TRBD1,TRBJ2-1,TRBV6-2/TRBV6-3,TGTGCCAGCAGCCAGGACAGGGGAGTTCTCTACAATGAGCAGTTCTTC,CASSQDRGVLYNEQFF
NA,TRBD1,TRBJ2-3,TRBV30,TGTGCCTGGAAGGTTACAGGGGGAGGCCCAGATACGCAGTATTTT,CAWKVTGGGPDTQYF
NA,TRBD1,TRBJ2-2,TRBV2,TGTGCCAGCAGCGACAGGGGGCTGGGGACCGGGGAGCTGTTTTTT,CASSDRGLGTGELFF
NA,NA,TRBJ2-4,TRBV3-1/TRBV3-2,TGTGCCAGCAGCGATCGGACTACCAAAAACATTCAGTACTTC,CASSDRTTKNIQYF
once,NA,TRBJ2-2,TRBV12-5,TGTGCTAGTAGCCCGGGGGTCCTCGGCACCGGGGAGCTGTTTTTT,CASSPGVLGTGELFF
NA,TRBD2,TRBJ2-1,TRBV9,TGTGCCAGCAGTTCCTTGGAGCGGGGTGAGCAGTTCTTC,CASSSLERGEQFF
NA,NA,TRBJ2-7,TRBV9,TGTGCCAGCAGCGTGCTTGGAGATAGCTCCTACGAGCAGTACTTC,CASSVLGDSSYEQYF
NA,NA,TRBJ1-6,TRBV5-1,TGCGCCAGCAGCTTGGGGACAGCAAATTCACCCCTCCACTTT,CASSLGTANSPLHF
once,TRBD1,TRBJ1-2,TRBV12-3/TRBV12-4,TGTGCCAGCAGGACAGGGTATGGCTACACCTTC,CASRTGYGYTF
once,TRBD1,TRBJ1-2,TRBV6-5,TGTGCCAGCAGTTACTCGCGACAGGGACTTTATGGCTACACCTTC,CASSYSRQGLYGYTF
NA,TRBD1,TRBJ2-1,TRBV6-2/TRBV6-3,TGTGCCAGCAGTTACCCGCCGGACAGGGAATCGTACAATGAGCAGTTCTTC,CASSYPPDRESYNEQFF
NA,NA,TRBJ1-2,TRBV6-2/TRBV6-3,TGTGCCAGCAGTTACCCGGGATCTCGGGGTTCAATCTATGGCTACACCTTC,CASSYPGSRGSIYGYTF
NA,NA,TRBJ2-7,TRBV12-3/TRBV12-4,TGTGCCAGCAGTCCTGACAGGTACGAGCAGTACTTC,CASSPDRYEQYF
few,NA,TRBJ2-1,TRBV5-4,TGTGCCAGCAGCTTAGCAGACAGGATTTACAATGAGCAGTTCTTC,CASSLADRIYNEQFF
NA,NA,TRBJ1-2,TRBV4-2,TGTGCCAGCAGCCAAGCTCGGAGCAGGGGAAATATCCTCTATGGCTACACCTTC,CASSQARSRGNILYGYTF
NA,NA,TRBJ1-3,TRBV5-4,TGTGCCAGCAGCTCGAAGAGCTCTGGAAACACCATATATTTT,CASSSKSSGNTIYF
NA,NA,TRBJ1-2,TRBV5-1,TGCGCCAGCAGCCCTTCGGGCTATGGCTACACCTTC,CASSPSGYGYTF
NA,NA,TRBJ2-3,TRBV29-1,TGCAGCGTTGACAGGGGCACAGATACGCAGTATTTT,CSVDRGTDTQYF
NA,TRBD1,TRBJ2-5,TRBV30,TGTGCCTGGAACCCCCGGGACAGCCCAATGACCCAGTACTTC,CAWNPRDSPMTQYF
NA,TRBD1,TRBJ2-7,TRBV5-4,TGTGCCAGCAGCCCTCAAGGGGACAGGGTCAACGAGCAGTACTTC,CASSPQGDRVNEQYF
NA,NA,TRBJ1-1,TRBV27,TGTGCCAGCAGTTTTGGGGGCGGTGGTGAAGCTTTCTTT,CASSFGGGGEAFF
once,NA,TRBJ1-3,TRBV6-2/TRBV6-3,TGTGCCAGCAGCAACGCGGGCAGGGGAATAACTGGAAACACCATATATTTT,CASSNAGRGITGNTIYF
NA,NA,TRBJ1-4,TRBV29-1,TGCAGCGTTCCAGGATATGGTGAAAAACTGTTTTTT,CSVPGYGEKLFF
NA,TRBD2,TRBJ2-3,TRBV30,TGTGCCTGGAGCCCTAGCGGGGGGTGGAGGGATACGCAGTATTTT,CAWSPSGGWRDTQYF
NA,NA,TRBJ1-1,TRBV7-9,TGTGCCAGCAGCTTGGGTGGACATTCGAACACTGAAGCTTTCTTT,CASSLGGHSNTEAFF